This T cell receptor (beta chain) is from a study of blood T cell repertoires in COVID-19. Assay: immunoSEQ multiplex PCR; the TCRdb copy retains only in-frame clones and omits some. The sample holds fewer than 85,000 clones, 70% to 75% seen once. From germline, CDR1 is SGHRS and CDR2 YFSETQ. V lost 0 bases, J lost 8 bases, and 12 bases lay in between. CDR3 size: 14 residues. This sequence joins TRBV5-1 and TRBJ1-3; a possible D gene is TRBD1 (5 bases). This receptor was obtained from a man aged 55 to 70 with acute or convalescent COVID-19. The sequenced sample consisted of peripheral blood. CDR3 bases: TGCGCCAGCAGCTTGGAAACAGGCGGGGACACCATATATTTT. Its translation: CASSLETGGDTIYF.